The 14 T cell receptor beta chains presented below share a single source sample, sequenced in a study of Graves' ophthalmopathy and Graves' hyperthyroidism (dated by TCRdb to the late 2010s). The run used an Illumina HiSeq 2000. TCR beta CDR3 regions were amplified from RNA transcripts for repertoire sequencing. A first-round RT-PCR used HTBI primers with the Qiagen OneStep RT-PCR kit, followed by a second-round multiplex PCR, size selection and purification. TCRdb reprocessed the public reads (quality trimming at Q25 with fastp, clone calling with MiXCR) and kept in-frame beta chains. Rows matching on CDR3 protein sequence are summarized as one entry with the most common DNA and genes. The table for this sample lists 300,000 or so distinct CDR3 sequences; roughly 15% of them were counted only once. Of the sample, 10% to 15% is held by the ten largest clones. The material sequenced was peripheral blood. The receptors originated from an adult man with Graves' ophthalmopathy.

This clonotype was picked up many times. This chain uses TRBV28 with TRBJ2-7, with a weak D call TRBD2 (6 bases). CDR3 length: 15 amino acids. CDR1 MDHEN and CDR2 SYDVKM come from the germline V gene. V lost 3 bases and J lost 4, with 16 bases in between. CDR3 nucleotide sequence: TGTGCCAGCAGTTTCTTCAGAGTTAGCGGATACGAGCAGTACTTC. Amino acids: CASSFFRVSGYEQYF.

This clonotype showed up many times. The J gene is TRBJ2-4, the V gene TRBV28; 8 bases line up with TRBD1. CDR3 length equals 16 residues. V shed 5 bases and J 1 base; nucleotides not matched to a gene: 7. From germline, CDR1 is MDHEN and CDR2 SYDVKM. The CDR3 sequence: CASSPRGRLAKNIQYF. The CDR3 DNA follows: TGTGCCAGCAGTCCCAGGGGGCGTCTTGCCAAAAACATTCAGTACTTC.

The chain couples TRBV27 to TRBJ2-7, with TRBD2 matching 7 bases. This CDR3 region has 13 residues. V lost 6 bases, J lost 3 bases, and 5 bases stayed unmatched. The germline CDR1 and CDR2 sequences are MNHEY and SMNVEV (reference sequence). The CDR3 reads CASSQGGHYEQYF. The CDR3 DNA reads as TGTGCCAGCAGCCAGGGAGGGCACTACGAGCAGTACTTC.

Many counts were recorded for this clonotype. In DNA, the CDR3 is TGTGCCTGGAGTGTATCCGGGTCTGGGCAGCCCCAGCATTTT. This gives the protein CAWSVSGSGQPQHF. V and J are TRBV30 and TRBJ1-5, with no clear D. Germline CDR1 reads GTSNPN; CDR2 reads SVGIG (reference sequence). Trimming shortened V by 0 bases and J by 7 bases, and 13 bases separated the two germline ends. The CDR3 consists of 14 residues.

This chain links TRBV11-3 with TRBJ2-5, with a tentative D call TRBD2 (6 bases). Germline V gives CDR1 SGHNT, CDR2 YENEEA. The germline V and J ends were trimmed by 4 bases and 5 bases, with 14 bases remaining between them. The CDR3 length is 14 residues. The CDR3 nucleotides are TGTGCCAGCAGCTCCACTAGCTCAGATGAGACCCAGTACTTC. Translating it yields CASSSTSSDETQYF.

This clonotype came up many times. The chain joins TRBV5-1 to TRBJ2-7; possibly TRBD1 for D (5 bases). The length of the CDR3 is 15 residues. Between the trimmed V and J ends, which lost 5 bases and 0 bases, there was a span of 15 bases. CDR1 SGHRS and CDR2 YFSETQ come from the germline V gene. In nucleotides, the CDR3 is TGCGCCAGCAGTCCAAGACAGCCAAGCTCCTACGAGCAGTACTTC. Translated, it gives CASSPRQPSSYEQYF.

This clonotype was observed at least ten times. The chain recombines TRBV6-1 with TRBJ2-7; 8 bases are a match to TRBD1. V dropped 1 base and J dropped 5; count of bases not matched to a gene: 10. From germline, CDR1 is MNHNS and CDR2 SASEGT. CDR3 size: 16 residues. The CDR3 sequence is CASSEGPRTGSHEQYF. The CDR3 coding sequence is TGTGCCAGCAGTGAAGGTCCGAGGACAGGGTCCCACGAGCAGTACTTC.

This chain joins TRBV2 and TRBJ2-7; 7 positions match TRBD1. The CDR3 consists of 17 residues. Per the germline V gene, CDR1 is SNHLY and CDR2 is FYNNEI. V was clipped by 5 bases and J by 0 bases; unmatched bases: 13. CDR3 DNA: TGTGCCAGCAGTAAACGGGACAGTTCCTTTAGCTCCTACGAGCAGTACTTC. It specifies CASSKRDSSFSSYEQYF.

The table lists this clonotype with a few counts. The chain couples TRBV3-1 to TRBJ1-3; 7 bases line up with TRBD1. The V and J ends lost 1 base and 3 bases, in that order; junction bases with no gene match: 3. The germline CDR1 and CDR2 sequences are LGHDT and YNNKEL (reference sequence). The CDR3 loop spans 15 amino acids. CDR3 sequence: CASSQGGTVGNTIYF. DNA for the CDR3: TGTGCCAGCAGCCAAGGCGGGACAGTTGGAAACACCATATATTTT.

This clonotype has a count of ten or more. The rearrangement uses TRBV5-1 and TRBJ1-3, with D hard to call. Germline CDR1 reads SGHRS; CDR2 reads YFSETQ. V was shortened by 0 bases and J by 2 bases, with 12 bases between the two germline ends. The CDR3 length is 16 residues. DNA for the CDR3: TGCGCCAGCAGCTTGGCGGCAGCAGATACTGGAAACACCATATATTTT. It encodes CASSLAAADTGNTIYF. The entire variable domain, with the rest obtained from reference TRBV5-1 and TRBJ1-3, is as follows: KAGVTQTPRYLIKTRGQQVTLSCSPISGHRSVSWYQQTPGQGLQFLFEYFSETQRNKGNFPGRFSGRQFSNSRSEMNVSTLELGDSALYLCASSLAAADTGNTIYFGEGSWLTVV.

On this clonotype itself: One end of the junction is discordant with germline, which a read error may explain. The chain uses TRBV18 and TRBJ1-2; D might be TRBD1 (6 bases). The CDR3 is made up of 13 amino acids. Germline V CDR1 and CDR2: KGHSH, LQKENI. In DNA, the CDR3 is TGTGCCAGCTCACCAGGCCAGGGGTATGGCCACACCTTC. It codes for CASSPGQGYGHTF.

This clonotype was counted ten times or more. The chain recombines TRBV10-3 with TRBJ2-2; D gene unclear. Germline CDR1 ENHRY, CDR2 SYGVKD. This CDR3 is 15 amino acids long. V gave up 0 bases and J gave up 2 bases, with 7 bases separating them. The CDR3: CAISESSPNTGELFF. CDR3 coding DNA: TGTGCCATCAGTGAGTCGTCCCCAAACACCGGGGAGCTGTTTTTT.

This clonotype occurred many times. The V gene is TRBV28, the J gene TRBJ2-7, with a tentative D call TRBD2 (6 bases). The CDR3 runs 15 residues. V lost 5 bases and J 9 bases, leaving 23 bases between the germline ends. From germline, CDR1 is MDHEN and CDR2 SYDVKM. The CDR3 DNA sequence: TGTGCCAGCAGTCCCTGGGGGGTTGCGCACGGAGGGCAGTACTTC. It codes for CASSPWGVAHGGQYF.

This clonotype was picked up many times. V gene TRBV6-5 combines with J gene TRBJ1-6, with 9 bases that match TRBD1. Trimming removed 5 bases from V and 6 bases from J; junction bases left unmatched: 5. The CDR3 is made up of 15 amino acids. Germline CDR1 and CDR2: MNHEY and SVGAGI. The CDR3 spells CASSHRDRANSPLHF. CDR3 nucleotide sequence: TGTGCCAGCAGTCACCGGGACAGGGCTAATTCACCCCTCCACTTT.